This record covers a single TCR beta chain. Germline V lookup: CDR1 SGHVS, CDR2 FQNEAQ. With 4 bases clipped from V and 4 bases from J, the junction kept 8 bases outside the gene matches. The CDR3 runs to 16 residues. This entry comes from a study of OX40 agonist ivuxolimab in advanced cancers. Here immunoSEQ multiplex PCR was the method, and the copy in TCRdb shows in-frame clones only, minus some. The sample shows approximately 76,000 clones, less than 90% of them seen only once. The rearrangement joins TRBV7-8 to TRBJ2-1, with 9 bases aligning to TRBD1. This receptor was identified in an adult with an advanced solid tumor such as melanoma, head and neck, liver or kidney cancer. The specimen comprised CD4+ or CD8+ T cells sorted from blood, sampled in a trial of the OX40 agonist ivuxolimab. CDR3 in amino acids: CASSSLQGAHYNEQFF. CDR3 in DNA: TGTGCCAGCAGCTCCTTACAGGGGGCGCATTACAATGAGCAGTTCTTC.